These 29 T cell receptor beta chains were all obtained from the same sample, sequenced in a study of esophageal squamous cell carcinoma under preoperative chemotherapy. TCRdb redid the calling of the PCR reads with MiXCR, one entry per CDR3 protein. The data contain about 9,600 distinct CDR3 sequences, about 45% of them singletons. The time point was: after preoperative PTX-NDP chemotherapy. The biological material was taken from a patient given preoperative chemotherapy. The receptors shown here come from a human donor with esophageal squamous cell carcinoma. The donor label of this sample is uncertain.

As regards this clonotype: A much larger clonotype is one base distant, so this may be a read error. CDR3 coding DNA: TGTGCCAGCAGCTTGGCACGCGGATCAAATGAGCAGTACTTC. Amino acid sequence: CASSLARGSNEQYF. The genes are TRBV7-2 and TRBJ2-5; no clear D. V lost 3 bases, J lost 11 bases, and 19 bases lay in between. The germline CDR1 and CDR2 sequences are SGHTA and FQGNSA. The length of the CDR3 is 14 residues.

Comments on this clonotype: It may be a read error: a sequence one base away is much more abundant. J is TRBJ2-4 and V is TRBV6-5; possible D gene TRBD2, 6 bases. The J call is doubtful: the DNA matches TRBJ2-1 better. This CDR3 comprises 17 residues. Germline CDR1 reads MNHEY; CDR2 reads SVGAGI. The CDR3 DNA is TGTGCCAGCAGCTCCTCGGGGACTCCCGGGGTTGAGCGCGAGCAGTTCTTC. Protein: CASSSSGTPGVEREQFF.

Comments on this clonotype: A much larger clone is a single base away; this may be a read error. The V call is TRBV19, the J call TRBJ2-5; D unresolved. The closer fit of TRBJ2-1 to the DNA end suggests the J call may be wrong. The CDR3 loop spans 13 amino acids. Germline V gene sequence: CDR1 LNHDA, CDR2 SQIVND (reference sequence). Here the CDR3 DNA reads TGTGCCAGTAGCACGGATATACAAGAGACCCAGTTCTTC. Amino acid sequence: CASSTDIQETQFF.

This clonotype was picked up one time. The chain recombines TRBV6-1 with TRBJ1-2; 8 nucleotides align to TRBD1. The germline gives CDR1 MNHNS, CDR2 SASEGT. The CDR3 runs to 15 residues. Germline trimming cut 5 bases from V and 8 bases from J; bases unmatched to any gene: 13. The CDR3 DNA follows: TGTGCCAGCAGTCTCGTCCACAGGGGGAGTAGCGGCTACACCTTC. Its translation: CASSLVHRGSSGYTF.

The sample holds a few counts of this clonotype. The chain links TRBV12-3 or TRBV12-4 to TRBJ1-1; possible D gene TRBD1, 5 bases. V gave up 3 bases and J gave up 6 bases, with 8 bases separating them. This CDR3 is built from 12 residues. The CDR3 is CASSFETAEAFF. In DNA form, the CDR3 reads TGTGCCAGCAGTTTTGAGACAGCTGAAGCTTTCTTT.

As to this clonotype: Its ends do not fully match the called genes, so a read error is possible. The CDR3 loop is CASSPRDGAETLYF. The CDR3 DNA reads as TGTGCCAGCAGTCCCCGGGATGGGGCCGAGACCCTGTACTTC. The chain is built from TRBV27 and TRBJ2-5; possibly TRBD1 or TRBD2 for D (5 bases each). The CDR3 loop spans 14 amino acids. In germline, CDR1 is MNHEY, CDR2 SMNVEV (reference sequence).

J is TRBJ2-3 and V is TRBV7-2, with 7 positions matching TRBD2. With V trimmed by 4 bases and J by 4 bases, 8 bases remained unmatched. The CDR3 has 15 residues. Germline CDR1 reads SGHTA; CDR2 reads FQGNSA. The chain's CDR3 is CASSSREVRADTQYF. The CDR3 DNA reads TGTGCCAGCAGCTCCCGGGAGGTGAGGGCAGATACGCAGTATTTT.

The gene calls are TRBV27 and TRBJ2-3, with D possibly being TRBD2 (6 bases). The V gene's germline CDR1 is MNHEY and CDR2 SMNVEV (reference sequence). The CDR3 covers 15 residues. V lost 7 bases, J lost 5 bases, and 19 bases lay in between. The CDR3 nucleotides read TGTGCCAGCACCCTCTTAGCGGAGCAAGGAGATACGCAGTATTTT. As protein: CASTLLAEQGDTQYF.

This clonotype was observed many times. The rearrangement uses TRBV6-1 and TRBJ2-1; 9 bases fit TRBD1. With the DNA end fitting TRBJ2-7 better, the J assignment may be wrong. The germline gives CDR1 MNHNS, CDR2 SASEGT. This CDR3 comprises 13 residues. CDR3 sequence: CASSEGTGDEQYF. The CDR3 DNA reads as TGTGCCAGCAGTGAAGGGACAGGGGACGAGCAGTACTTC.

The chain recombines TRBV30 with TRBJ2-1; TRBD2 agrees at 14 bases. The length of the CDR3 is 17 residues. CDR1 is GTSNPN, CDR2 SVGIG, per germline (reference sequence). V dropped 3 bases and J dropped 2; count of bases not matched to a gene: 6. For the CDR3, the DNA is TGTGCCTGGAGGGGGACTAGCGGGAGAGGGGCCTACAATGAGCAGTTCTTC. Encoded protein: CAWRGTSGRGAYNEQFF.

This clonotype was observed at least ten times. The chain carries TRBV7-2 and TRBJ1-4, with D tentatively TRBD1 (5 bases). From germline, CDR1 is SGHTA and CDR2 FQGNSA. Trimming cost V 1 base and J 4 bases, with 16 bases left between them. The CDR3 consists of 17 residues. The CDR3 DNA follows: TGTGCCAGCAGCTTAGGCTTCAGAACGGGGGTTAATGAAAAACTGTTTTTT. Amino acid sequence: CASSLGFRTGVNEKLFF.

With respect to this clonotype: This CDR3 fails to terminate in the conserved phenylalanine or tryptophan, so it likely reflects a read error. This chain uses TRBV11-2 with TRBJ2-5; 9 nucleotides match TRBD2. The end of the DNA fits TRBJ2-7 better, so the J call may be wrong. The CDR3 runs 15 residues. Germline CDR1 is SGHAT and CDR2 is FQNNGV. The CDR3 region has the DNA TGTGCCAGCAGCACGTTTAGCGGGAGTAGGGGCGAGCAGTACTTA. This codes for CASSTFSGSRGEQYL.

The J gene is TRBJ2-1, the V gene TRBV10-1; D may be TRBD1 (5 bases). Matching the DNA end better, TRBJ2-5 makes the J call doubtful. Germline V gene lookup returns CDR1 WNHNN and CDR2 SYGVQD (reference sequence). CDR3 length: 16 amino acids. For the CDR3, the DNA is TGCGCCAGCAGTGAGTCGCCAGGGTCGGAACCAGAGACCCAGTACTTC. Translation: CASSESPGSEPETQYF.

This clonotype is termed medium-sized. The chain employs TRBV6-1 and TRBJ2-1, with TRBD2 identical over 9 bases. Germline lookup yields CDR1 MNHNS and CDR2 SASEGT. V shed 6 bases and J 6 bases; nucleotides not matched to a gene: 9. The CDR3 totals 15 residues. CDR3 region: CASSRLAGSLNEQFF. The CDR3 nucleotides are TGTGCCAGCAGCCGTCTAGCGGGATCGCTCAATGAGCAGTTCTTC.

A remark on this clonotype: A much larger clone lies a single base off, so this may be a read error. The rearrangement joins TRBV12-3 or TRBV12-4 to TRBJ2-1, with D perhaps TRBD1 (7 bases). V lost 5 bases to trimming and J lost 10 bases, with 18 bases between them. This CDR3 spans 14 amino acids. The CDR3 bases are TGTGCCAGCAGTGTGGGCCCTCAGGGGGGCGAGCAGTTCTTC. Translating gives CASSVGPQGGEQFF.

The chain uses TRBV6-1 and TRBJ2-4; D unclear. The CDR3 covers 18 residues. Trimming took off 1 base at V and 5 bases at J, with 21 bases between the two ends. Per germline, CDR1 MNHNS and CDR2 SASEGT. This CDR3 is CASSEVGASGGRENIQYF. DNA of the CDR3: TGTGCCAGCAGTGAAGTTGGCGCCTCGGGCGGCAGAGAAAACATTCAGTACTTC.

In the case of this clonotype: One base away lies a much larger clone, so this may be a sequencing read error. The rearrangement joins TRBV6-2 or TRBV6-3 to TRBJ2-1; D is unresolved. Trimming removed 0 bases at V and 10 bases at J, with 22 bases between. CDR3 size: 17 residues. In germline, CDR1 is MNHEY, CDR2 SVGEGT. The CDR3 reads CASSYSYETLVGYEQFF. The CDR3 coding sequence is TGTGCCAGCAGTTACTCCTATGAAACTTTAGTGGGCTACGAGCAGTTCTTC.

The chain employs TRBV7-3 and TRBJ2-4; D is possibly TRBD1 (8 bases). Germline CDR1 reads SGHTA; CDR2 reads FQGTGA. The CDR3 has 17 amino acids. Between the trimmed V and J ends, which lost 11 bases and 10 bases, there was a span of 33 bases. The CDR3 reads CALQGGGGGRAQEIQYF. The CDR3 DNA sequence: TGTGCCTTACAGGGGGGGGGAGGAGGGCGTGCCCAAGAGATTCAGTACTTC.

Comment on this clonotype: One end of the junction does not line up with germline, which may come from a read error. The chain is built from TRBV12-3 or TRBV12-4 and TRBJ2-5; D might be TRBD2 (7 bases). The CDR3 spans 15 residues. The CDR3 DNA reads as TGTGCCAGGGGTCTAGGGGGGGCTGGCAAAGATACGCAGTACTTT. Amino acid sequence: CARGLGGAGKDTQYF.

This clonotype was detected ten times or more. The genes are TRBV6-5 and TRBJ1-3; no reliable D call. The CDR3 has 12 amino acids. The V and J ends lost 2 bases and 11 bases respectively, with 10 bases between them. Germline lookup yields CDR1 MNHEY and CDR2 SVGAGI. The CDR3: CASSYAAPAIYF. DNA for the CDR3: TGTGCCAGCAGTTACGCAGCACCCGCCATATATTTT.

In its sample, this clonotype was seen many times. This chain uses TRBV7-2 with TRBJ2-2; D remains ambiguous. There are 12 residues in the CDR3. V lost 1 base, J lost 8 bases, and 5 bases lay in between. Per germline, CDR1 SGHTA and CDR2 FQGNSA. The CDR3, as DNA: TGTGCCAGCAGCTTAGGGTTGGGGGAGCTGTTTTTT. It yields the protein CASSLGLGELFF.

The chain has TRBV29-1 and TRBJ2-1, with 12 bases identical to TRBD2. After removal of 7 bases from V and 7 bases from J, the junction contained 11 bases not matched to a gene. This CDR3 region has 15 residues. Per the germline V gene, CDR1 is SQVTM and CDR2 is ANQGSEA. This chain's CDR3 is CSESSSGRAMNEQFF. CDR3 in DNA: TGCAGCGAGTCCTCTAGCGGGAGGGCCATGAATGAGCAGTTCTTC.

In its sample, this clonotype was seen many times. The chain is built from TRBV12-3 or TRBV12-4 and TRBJ1-2; D is uncertain. The CDR3 has 13 residues. Trimming took 1 base from V and 6 from J, leaving 9 bases between them. The CDR3 nucleotides are TGTGCCAGCAGTTTAGTACTGAGAGATGGCTACACCTTC. The encoded protein is CASSLVLRDGYTF.

At least ten counts were recorded for this clonotype. The gene calls are TRBV6-1 and TRBJ2-5, with 11 bases lining up with TRBD2. The germline V gene encodes CDR1 MNHNS and CDR2 SASEGT. This CDR3 comprises 13 residues. V gave up 6 bases and J gave up 5 bases; unmatched junction bases: 2. Here the CDR3 DNA reads TGTGCCAGCAGCCGACTAGCGGGGGAGACCCAGTACTTC. It is translated as CASSRLAGETQYF.

As concerns this clonotype: A junction end diverges from the germline sequence, so it may reflect a read error. The chain is built from TRBV10-3 and TRBJ2-3; possibly TRBD2 for D (7 bases). The CDR3 loop spans 15 amino acids. CDR1 and CDR2 from the germline V gene are ENHRY and SYGVKD. The CDR3 bases are TGTGCCGGGGGGGAAGGGGGGAGGGGGGGAGATACGCAGTATTTC. This encodes CAGGEGGRGGDTQYF.

J is TRBJ2-1 and V is TRBV6-5; D gene ambiguous. Germline loops: CDR1 MNHEY, CDR2 SVGAGI. The CDR3 spans 11 residues. V was clipped by 5 bases and J by 3 bases, with 2 bases between them. CDR3 nucleotide sequence: TGTGCCAGCAGTAACTACAATGAGCAGTTCTTC. Translation gives CASSNYNEQFF.

This clonotype is labeled medium-sized. This sequence joins TRBV6-1 and TRBJ2-3; a weak D match, TRBD2 (6 bases). The V gene lost 7 bases and the J gene lost 5 bases, with 10 bases spanning the gap. Germline CDR1 is MNHNS and CDR2 is SASEGT. The CDR3 consists of 12 residues. The CDR3 DNA is TGTGCCAGCACGGAGGGGAGAGATACGCAGTATTTT. It is translated as CASTEGRDTQYF.

In this sample, this clonotype turned up many times. The chain links TRBV6-4 to TRBJ2-5; D unresolved. Germline values: CDR1 MRHNA, CDR2 SNTAGT. The CDR3 is 15 amino acids. The V and J ends lost 0 bases and 11 bases respectively, with 19 bases between them. CDR3 coding DNA: TGTGCCAGCAGTGACTCAATTGTACAGATTGATGAGCAGTACTTC. It specifies CASSDSIVQIDEQYF.

V gene TRBV6-1 combines with J gene TRBJ2-2, with no clear D. The CDR3 spans 17 residues. V gave up 2 bases and J gave up 3 bases, with 16 bases separating them. The germline V gene encodes CDR1 MNHNS and CDR2 SASEGT. The CDR3 sequence: CASSESFPIWDTGELFF. As DNA, the CDR3 is TGTGCCAGCAGTGAATCCTTCCCTATCTGGGACACCGGGGAGCTGTTTTTT.